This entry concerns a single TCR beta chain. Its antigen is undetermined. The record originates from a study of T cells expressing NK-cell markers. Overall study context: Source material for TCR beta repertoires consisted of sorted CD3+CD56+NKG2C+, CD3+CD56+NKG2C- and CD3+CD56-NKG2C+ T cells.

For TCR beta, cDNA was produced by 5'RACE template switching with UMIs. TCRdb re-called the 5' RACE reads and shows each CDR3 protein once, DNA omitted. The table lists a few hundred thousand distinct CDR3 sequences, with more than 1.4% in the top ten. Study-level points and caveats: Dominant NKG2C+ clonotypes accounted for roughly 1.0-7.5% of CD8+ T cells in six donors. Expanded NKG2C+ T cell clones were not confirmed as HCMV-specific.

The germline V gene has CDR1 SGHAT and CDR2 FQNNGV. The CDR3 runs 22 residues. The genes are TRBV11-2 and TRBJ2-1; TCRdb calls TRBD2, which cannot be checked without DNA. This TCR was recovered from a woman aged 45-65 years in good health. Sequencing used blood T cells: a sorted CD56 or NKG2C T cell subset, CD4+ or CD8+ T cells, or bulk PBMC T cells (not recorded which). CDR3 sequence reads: CASSLGAWQRARKISSYNEQFF. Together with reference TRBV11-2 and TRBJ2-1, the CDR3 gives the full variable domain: EAGVAQSPRYKIIEKRQSVAFWCNPISGHATLYWYQQILGQGPKLLIQFQNNGVVDDSQLPKDRFSAERLKGVDSTLKIQPAKLEDSAVYLCASSLGAWQRARKISSYNEQFFGPGTRLTVL.